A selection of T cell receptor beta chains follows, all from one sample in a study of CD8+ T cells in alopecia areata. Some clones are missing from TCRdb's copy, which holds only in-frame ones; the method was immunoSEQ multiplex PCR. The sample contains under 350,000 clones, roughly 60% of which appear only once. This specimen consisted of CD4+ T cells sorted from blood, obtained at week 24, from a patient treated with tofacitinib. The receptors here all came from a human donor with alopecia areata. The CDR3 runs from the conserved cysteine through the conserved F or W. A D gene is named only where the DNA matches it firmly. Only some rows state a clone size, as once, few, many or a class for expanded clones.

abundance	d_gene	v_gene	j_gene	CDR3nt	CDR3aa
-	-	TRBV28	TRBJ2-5	TGTGCCAGCAGTTTCTCGGATAGACAAGAGACCCAGTACTTC	CASSFSDRQETQYF
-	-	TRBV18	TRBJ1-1	TGTGCCAGCTCACCACACCCGATACACCAGGGCACTGAAGCTTTCTTT	CASSPHPIHQGTEAFF
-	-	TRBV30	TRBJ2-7	TGTGCCTGGAGTCCCCGGGGGAACTACGAGCAGTACTTC	CAWSPRGNYEQYF
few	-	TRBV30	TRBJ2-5	TGTGCCTGGAGTGTACGAGTCCAAGAGACCCAGTACTTC	CAWSVRVQETQYF
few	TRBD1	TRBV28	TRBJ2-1	TGTGCCAGCAGTCGATACAGGGGGCCCTACAATGAGCAGTTCTTC	CASSRYRGPYNEQFF
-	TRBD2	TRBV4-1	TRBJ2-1	TGCGCCAGCAGCCAAGCTAGCGGGGGGGCTAATGAGCAGTTCTTC	CASSQASGGANEQFF
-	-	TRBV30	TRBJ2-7	TGTGCCTGGAGTAAGATTTACGAGCAGTACTTC	CAWSKIYEQYF
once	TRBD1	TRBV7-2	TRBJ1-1	TGTGCCAGCAGCTTCTATGGACAGGGGGCAACGGCTTTCTTT	CASSFYGQGATAFF
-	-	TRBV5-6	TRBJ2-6	TGTGCCAGCAGCGTGCCGGGACTGGGCGTCCTGACTTTC	CASSVPGLGVLTF
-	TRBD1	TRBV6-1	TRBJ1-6	TGTGCCAGCAGTGAAGGGGTGGGGACAGGGTATTCACCCCTCCACTTT	CASSEGVGTGYSPLHF
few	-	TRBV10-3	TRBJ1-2	TGTGCCATCAGTGAGTCGGCGACCATAAGATACACCTTC	CAISESATIRYTF
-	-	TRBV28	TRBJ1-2	TGTGCCAGCAGTTTCGGCAGGGCGACTATGGGAGGCTACACCTTC	CASSFGRATMGGYTF
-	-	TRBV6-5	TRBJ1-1	TGTGCCAGCAGGGCCACGAACACTGAAGCTTTCTTT	CASRATNTEAFF
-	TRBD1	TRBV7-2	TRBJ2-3	TGTGCCAGCAGCCGCCACCCCACAGGGGGAACAGATACGCAGTATTTT	CASSRHPTGGTDTQYF
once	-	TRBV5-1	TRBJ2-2	TGCGCCAGCAGCTGGTCCACCGGGGAGCTGTTTTTT	CASSWSTGELFF
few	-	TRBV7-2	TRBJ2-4	TGTGCCAGCAGCTTTTTAGGGCCCAAAAACATTCAGTACTTC	CASSFLGPKNIQYF
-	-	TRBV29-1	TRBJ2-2	TGCAGCGCTCTACCTCCGGGTCCTCCGAACACCGGGGAGCTGTTTTTT	CSALPPGPPNTGELFF
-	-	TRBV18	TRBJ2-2	TGTGCCAGCTCACCACAAACATCGGACACCGGGGAGCTGTTTTTT	CASSPQTSDTGELFF
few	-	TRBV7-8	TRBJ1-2	TGTGCCAGCAGCTTCCCAGGAGGGAACACCAAGTATGGCTACACCTTC	CASSFPGGNTKYGYTF
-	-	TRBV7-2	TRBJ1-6	TGTGCCAGCAGCTTACTGGGGGCAGAATCACCCCTCCACTTT	CASSLLGAESPLHF
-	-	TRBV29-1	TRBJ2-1	TGCAGCGTCCAAAAGACGGGGAGGCCTTACAATGAGCAGTTCTTC	CSVQKTGRPYNEQFF
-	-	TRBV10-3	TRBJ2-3	TGTGCCATCAACACGGACGGAGCTAGCACAGATACGCAGTATTTT	CAINTDGASTDTQYF
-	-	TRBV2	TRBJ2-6	TGTGCCAGCAGTGACAAGGGACTTCCCTACTCTGGGGCCAACGTCCTGACTTTC	CASSDKGLPYSGANVLTF
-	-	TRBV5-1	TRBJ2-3	TGCGCCAGCGGTACTAGTCGTGGGGTAGATACGCAGTATTTT	CASGTSRGVDTQYF
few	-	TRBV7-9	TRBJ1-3	TGTGCCAGCGCGCCCTGGGTCTCTGGAGACACCATATATTTT	CASAPWVSGDTIYF
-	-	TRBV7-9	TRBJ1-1	TGTGCCAGCAGCTCGACACCACAGGCTGAAGCTTTCTTT	CASSSTPQAEAFF
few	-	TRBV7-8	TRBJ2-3	TGTGCCAGCAGCTCTCGACCAGCTCTCTATAGGACAGATACGCAGTATTTT	CASSSRPALYRTDTQYF
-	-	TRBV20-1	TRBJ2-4	TGCAGTGCCAGCCTCCAGGACCTACAGTACTTC	CSASLQDLQYF
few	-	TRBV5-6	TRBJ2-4	TGTGCCAGCAGCCCCCTCGGGACCGACCAGTACTTC	CASSPLGTDQYF
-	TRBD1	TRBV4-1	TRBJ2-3	TGCGCCAGCAGCCCCAGGGGGACAGGTCCTGCCACAGATACGCAGTATTTT	CASSPRGTGPATDTQYF
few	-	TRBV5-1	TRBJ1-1	TGCGCCAGCAATTCCCCAGGCGGGAACACTGAAGCTTTCTTT	CASNSPGGNTEAFF
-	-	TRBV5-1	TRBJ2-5	TGCGCCAGCAGCTTAGGAGGGGGCGCGGAAGAGACCCAGTACTTC	CASSLGGGAEETQYF
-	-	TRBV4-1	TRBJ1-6	TGCGCCAGCAGCCAAAGGGCGGATCGACAGGAGATGTGGTCCTATAATTCACCCCTCCACTTT	CASSQRADRQEMWSYNSPLHF
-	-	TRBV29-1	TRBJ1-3	TGCAGCGTTGAAGAAGGAATTGGAAACACCATATATTTT	CSVEEGIGNTIYF
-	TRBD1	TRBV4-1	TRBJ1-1	TGCGCCAGCAGCCAAGCGGGACAGGGGGGAACTGAAGCTTTCTTT	CASSQAGQGGTEAFF
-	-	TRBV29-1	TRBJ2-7	TGCAGCGTTGAAGAGTCCGGGAAAGCCCCTTACGAGCAGTACTTC	CSVEESGKAPYEQYF
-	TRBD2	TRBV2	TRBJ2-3	TGTGCCAGCAGGGCTAGAGCGGGGGGGAGCACAGATACGCAGTATTTT	CASRARAGGSTDTQYF
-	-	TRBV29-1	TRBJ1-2	TGCAGCGTTGGTAGACGGTCTGGCTACACCTTC	CSVGRRSGYTF
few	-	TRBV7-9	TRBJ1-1	TGTGCCAGCAGACGTCAGGGCGAAGCTTTCTTT	CASRRQGEAFF
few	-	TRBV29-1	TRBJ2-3	TGCAGCTCGGAGGACCCGACGGATGGCACAGATACGCAGTATTTT	CSSEDPTDGTDTQYF
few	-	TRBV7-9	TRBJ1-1	TGTGCCAGCAGGCTACAGGGAGACACTGAAGCTTTCTTT	CASRLQGDTEAFF
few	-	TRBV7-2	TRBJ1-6	TGTGCCAGCAGCCCCGCAGGGGTTCCGGGGAATTCACCCCTCCACTTT	CASSPAGVPGNSPLHF
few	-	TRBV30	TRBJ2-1	TGTGCCTGGAGTATCTCTCTTGAGCAGTTCTTC	CAWSISLEQFF
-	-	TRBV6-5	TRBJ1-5	TGTGCCAGCAGTTATTCCGAGGGCAATCAGCCCCAGCATTTT	CASSYSEGNQPQHF